The rows below give T cell receptor beta chains drawn from one sample of a study of T cell repertoires in cytomegalovirus infection. Using its own MiXCR run on the reads, TCRdb lists one record per CDR3 protein. The sample gives about 740,000 distinct CDR3 sequences, 35% of which show up once; 2.8% is in the top ten. Sequencing was done on a sample of PBMCs. All receptors come from a human donor in good health (CMV status not recorded). Some clones in this sample may be carry-over from other donors' samples. Both conserved end residues are part of each CDR3. The order of the fields is V gene, D gene, J gene, clone size, CDR3 DNA, CDR3 protein. A D gene is named only where the DNA matches it firmly. Where a row states a size, it is once, few, many or the class of an expanded clone; other rows omit it.

>TRBV11-2|TRBD1|TRBJ2-3|-
TGTGCCAGCAGCTTAGGGGGACAGCGGAATAGGGATACGCAGTATTTT
CASSLGGQRNRDTQYF
>TRBV4-1|TRBD1|TRBJ2-7|-
TGCGCCAGCAGCCGGAACCTACAGGGGGCCTCCTACGAGCAGTACTTC
CASSRNLQGASYEQYF
>TRBV6-6|TRBD2|TRBJ2-1|few
TGTGCCAGCAGACTAGCGGGAGGGGAGAATGAGCAGTTCTTC
CASRLAGGENEQFF
>TRBV29-1|-|TRBJ2-3|few
TGCAGCGGGGATTCCTATAGAGGGGATACGCAGTATTTT
CSGDSYRGDTQYF
>TRBV7-9|TRBD1|TRBJ2-7|-
TGTGCCAGCAGCTGGACAGGGCGAACCTACGAGCAGTACTTC
CASSWTGRTYEQYF
>TRBV9|-|TRBJ2-1|-
TGTGCCAGCAGCGTAGAAGGGATAGGCGGGGGCCGGGGCAATGAGCAGTTCTTC
CASSVEGIGGGRGNEQFF
>TRBV24-1|-|TRBJ2-2|-
TGTGCCACCGGCCAGACCGGGGAGCTGTTTTTT
CATGQTGELFF
>TRBV28|TRBD1|TRBJ2-7|few
TGTGCCAGCAGTTTACCAATCCGGGACAGGGGCGATGAGCAGTACTTC
CASSLPIRDRGDEQYF
>TRBV29-1|TRBD1|TRBJ1-2|-
TGCAGCGTTGTTCTCGTAGGACAGGGGGCGCGGGGACTCTATGGCTACACCTTC
CSVVLVGQGARGLYGYTF
>TRBV24-1|-|TRBJ2-5|-
TGTGCCACCAGTGATAAGGCCGGAGGGTGGCTAGAGACCCAGTACTTC
CATSDKAGGWLETQYF
>TRBV20-1|TRBD1|TRBJ2-7|-
TGCAGTGCTAGAGGGACAGGGACGTCCAAAGACTACGAGCAGTACTTC
CSARGTGTSKDYEQYF
>TRBV28|-|TRBJ1-5|few
TGTGCCAGCAGTTTGTACGGGAATGGCAATCAGCCCCAGCATTTT
CASSLYGNGNQPQHF
>TRBV6-5|TRBD1|TRBJ2-7|-
TGTGCCAGCAGTTACACCGGGACAGCTCTCTACGAGCAGTACTTC
CASSYTGTALYEQYF
>TRBV7-6|-|TRBJ1-2|-
TGTGCCAGCAGATCCACGGAACGAGGAGCCAAGACTAACTATGGCTACACCTTC
CASRSTERGAKTNYGYTF